This TCR beta chain was documented in a study of tumor and adjacent non-tumor tissue in lung cancer. Across the whole study: Samples averaged roughly 4.4 million productive TCRbeta reads each.

This sample's RNA came from whole unsorted tissue. Distant lung tissue was collected more than 3 cm away from the tumor edge. Chemotherapy-naive patients with new lung cancer underwent thoracic surgery in China, August–late 2014. A remark on this clonotype: Its target is not known. An end of the junction differs from the germline gene, which may be a read error.

Regarding the study as a whole: TCR diversity was significantly greater in tumor than normal lung tissue.

Three rounds of nested PCR, following a modified ARM-PCR protocol, produced the TCRbeta library. TCRdb re-called the multiplex PCR reads through MiXCR, storing one row per CDR3 protein. Of about 75,000 distinct CDR3 sequences listed, around 70% are singletons. This CDR3 is built from 15 residues. CDR1 and CDR2 from the germline V gene are DFQATT and SNEGSKA (reference sequence). V and J are TRBV20-1 and TRBJ2-3; 8 nucleotides agree with TRBD2. The TCR was taken from a woman aged 45-59 years with non-small cell lung cancer. Input material: distant non-tumor lung tissue. Here the CDR3 reads CSARDLAGSTDTRHF. CDR3 nucleotides: TGCAGTGCTAGAGACTTAGCGGGAAGCACAGATACGCGGCATTTT.